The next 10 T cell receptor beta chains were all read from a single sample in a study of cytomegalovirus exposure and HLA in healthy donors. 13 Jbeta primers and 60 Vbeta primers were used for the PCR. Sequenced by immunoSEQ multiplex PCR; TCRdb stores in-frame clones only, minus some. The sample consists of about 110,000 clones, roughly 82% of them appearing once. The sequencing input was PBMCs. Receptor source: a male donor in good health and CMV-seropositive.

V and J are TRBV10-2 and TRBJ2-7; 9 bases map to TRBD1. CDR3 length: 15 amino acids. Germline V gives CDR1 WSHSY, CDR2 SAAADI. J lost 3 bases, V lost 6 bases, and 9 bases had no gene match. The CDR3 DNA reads TGCGCCAGCAGCGTCGACAGGGGGGACATCTACGAGCAGTACTTC. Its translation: CASSVDRGDIYEQYF.

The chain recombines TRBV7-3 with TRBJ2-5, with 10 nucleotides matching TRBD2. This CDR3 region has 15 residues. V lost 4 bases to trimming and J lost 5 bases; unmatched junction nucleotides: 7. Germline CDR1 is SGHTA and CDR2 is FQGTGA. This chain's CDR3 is CASSSLAGPGETQYF. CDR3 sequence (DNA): TGTGCCAGCAGCTCACTAGCGGGGCCCGGGGAGACCCAGTACTTC.

This chain's CDR3 is CASSQGSNEQFF. The CDR3 DNA reads TGTGCCAGCAGCCAGGGTTCCAATGAGCAGTTCTTC. The chain employs TRBV6-6 and TRBJ2-1, with D possibly matching TRBD1 (5 bases). Trimming took off 6 bases at V and 6 bases at J, with 9 bases between the two ends. Germline assignment: CDR1 MNHNY and CDR2 SVGAGI (reference sequence). This CDR3 is built from 12 residues.

The CDR3 loop reads CASSLPGGSNQPQHF. CDR3 bases: TGTGCCAGCAGCCTCCCGGGAGGGAGCAATCAGCCCCAGCATTTT. The chain uses TRBV2 and TRBJ1-5; D unclear. Germline CDR1 is SNHLY and CDR2 is FYNNEI. The CDR3 runs to 15 residues. With 6 bases removed from V and 1 base from J, the gap between germline ends came to 13 bases.

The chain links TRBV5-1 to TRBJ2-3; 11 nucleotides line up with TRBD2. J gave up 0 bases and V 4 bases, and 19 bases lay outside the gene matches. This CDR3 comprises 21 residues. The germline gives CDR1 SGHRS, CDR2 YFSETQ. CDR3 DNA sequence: TGCGCCAGCAGCCCGGCACCCGCCGGGACTAGCGGAAGATCTAGCACAGATACGCAGTATTTT. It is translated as CASSPAPAGTSGRSSTDTQYF.

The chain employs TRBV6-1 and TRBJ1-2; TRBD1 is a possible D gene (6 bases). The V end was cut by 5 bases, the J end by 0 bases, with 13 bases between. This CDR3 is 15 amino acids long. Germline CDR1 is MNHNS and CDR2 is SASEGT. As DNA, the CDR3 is TGTGCCAGCAGTTTACAGGGACAAGCTAACTATGGCTACACCTTC. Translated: CASSLQGQANYGYTF.

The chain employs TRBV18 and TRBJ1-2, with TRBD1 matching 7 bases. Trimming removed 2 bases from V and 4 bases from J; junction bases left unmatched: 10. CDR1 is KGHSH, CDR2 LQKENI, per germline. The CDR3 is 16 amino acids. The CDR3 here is CASSPSRQGGGYGYTF. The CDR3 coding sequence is TGTGCCAGCTCACCATCGAGACAGGGTGGGGGCTATGGCTACACCTTC.

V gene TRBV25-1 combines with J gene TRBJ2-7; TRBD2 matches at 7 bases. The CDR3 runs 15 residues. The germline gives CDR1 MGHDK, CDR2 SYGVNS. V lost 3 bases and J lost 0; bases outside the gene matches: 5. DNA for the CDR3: TGTGCCAGCAGTGATCCCGGGACTATCTCCTACGAGCAGTACTTC. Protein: CASSDPGTISYEQYF.

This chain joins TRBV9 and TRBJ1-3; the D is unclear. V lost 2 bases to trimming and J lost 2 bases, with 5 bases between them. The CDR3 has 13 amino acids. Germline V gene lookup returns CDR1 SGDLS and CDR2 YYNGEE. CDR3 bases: TGTGCCAGCAGCGTCGGTACTGGAAACACCATATATTTT. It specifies CASSVGTGNTIYF.

CDR3 in DNA: TGTGCCAGCAGTTCGTACAGGGGGCGGGGAGAAAAACTGTTTTTT. The encoded protein is CASSSYRGRGEKLFF. The chain uses TRBV27 and TRBJ1-4; 9 bases map to TRBD1. Trimming cost V 4 bases and J 8 bases; bases outside gene matches: 8. The CDR3 extends over 15 amino acids. Germline loops: CDR1 MNHEY, CDR2 SMNVEV (reference sequence).